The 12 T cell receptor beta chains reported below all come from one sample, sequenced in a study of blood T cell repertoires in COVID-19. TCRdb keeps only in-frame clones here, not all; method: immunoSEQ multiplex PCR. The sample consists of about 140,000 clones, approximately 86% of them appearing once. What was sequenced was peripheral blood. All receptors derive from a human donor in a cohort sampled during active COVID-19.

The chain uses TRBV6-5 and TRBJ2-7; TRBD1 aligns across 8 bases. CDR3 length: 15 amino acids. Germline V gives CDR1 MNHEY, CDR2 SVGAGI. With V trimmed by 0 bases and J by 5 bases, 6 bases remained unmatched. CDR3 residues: CASSYSDRGSHEQYF. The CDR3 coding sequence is TGTGCCAGCAGTTACTCAGACAGGGGATCACACGAGCAGTACTTC.

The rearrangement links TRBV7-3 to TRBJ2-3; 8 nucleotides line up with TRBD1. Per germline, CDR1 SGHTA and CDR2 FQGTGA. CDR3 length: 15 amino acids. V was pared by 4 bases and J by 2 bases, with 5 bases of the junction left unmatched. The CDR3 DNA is TGTGCCAGCAGCTACCAGGGGGCGTACACAGATACGCAGTATTTT. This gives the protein CASSYQGAYTDTQYF.

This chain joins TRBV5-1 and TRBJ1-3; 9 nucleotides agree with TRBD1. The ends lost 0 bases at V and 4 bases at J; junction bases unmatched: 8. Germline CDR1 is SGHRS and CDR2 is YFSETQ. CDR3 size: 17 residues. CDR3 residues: CASSLVQQGAWGNTIYF. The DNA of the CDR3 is TGCGCCAGCAGCTTGGTCCAACAGGGGGCTTGGGGAAACACCATATATTTT.

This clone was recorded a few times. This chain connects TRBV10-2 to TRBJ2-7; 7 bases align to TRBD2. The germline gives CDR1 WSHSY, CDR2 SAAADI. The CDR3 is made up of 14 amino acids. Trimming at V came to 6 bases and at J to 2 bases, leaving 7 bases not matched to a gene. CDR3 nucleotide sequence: TGCGCCAGCAGGGGACTGGGGGGGACCTACGAGCAGTACTTC. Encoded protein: CASRGLGGTYEQYF.

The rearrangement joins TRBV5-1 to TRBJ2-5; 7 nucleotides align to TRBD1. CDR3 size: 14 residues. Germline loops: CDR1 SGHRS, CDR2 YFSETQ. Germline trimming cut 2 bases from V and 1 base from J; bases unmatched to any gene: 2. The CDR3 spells CASSFSGGQETQYF. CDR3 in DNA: TGCGCCAGCAGCTTTTCAGGGGGCCAAGAGACCCAGTACTTC.

The CDR3 protein is CAWSTWGAYNEQFF. CDR3 bases: TGTGCCTGGAGTACCTGGGGGGCCTACAATGAGCAGTTCTTC. J is TRBJ2-1 and V is TRBV30; D possibly corresponds to TRBD2 (6 bases). V was clipped by 2 bases and J by 2 bases, with 10 bases between them. The V gene's germline CDR1 is GTSNPN and CDR2 SVGIG (reference sequence). The CDR3 is 14 amino acids.

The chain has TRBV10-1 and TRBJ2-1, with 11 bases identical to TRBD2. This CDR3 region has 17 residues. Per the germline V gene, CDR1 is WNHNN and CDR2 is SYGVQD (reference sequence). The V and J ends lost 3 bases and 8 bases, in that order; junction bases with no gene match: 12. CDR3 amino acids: CASSDPVLAGGVDEQFF. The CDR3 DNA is TGCGCCAGCAGTGACCCCGTGCTAGCGGGAGGTGTAGATGAGCAGTTCTTC.

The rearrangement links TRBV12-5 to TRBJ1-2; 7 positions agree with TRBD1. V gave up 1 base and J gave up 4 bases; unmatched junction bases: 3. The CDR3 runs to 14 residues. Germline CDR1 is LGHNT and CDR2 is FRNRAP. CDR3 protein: CASGLGQGRYGYTF. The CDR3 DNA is TGTGCTAGTGGTTTGGGACAGGGACGCTATGGCTACACCTTC.

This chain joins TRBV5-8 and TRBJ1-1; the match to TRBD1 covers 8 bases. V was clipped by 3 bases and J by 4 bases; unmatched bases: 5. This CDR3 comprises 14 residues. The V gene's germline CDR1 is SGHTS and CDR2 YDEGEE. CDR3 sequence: CASSYGQGGTEAFF. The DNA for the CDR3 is TGTGCCAGCAGCTATGGACAGGGAGGCACTGAAGCTTTCTTT. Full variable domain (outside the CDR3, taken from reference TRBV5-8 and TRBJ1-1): EAGVTQSPTHLIKTRGQQATLRCSPISGHTSVYWYQQALGLGLQFLLWYDEGEERNRGNFPPRFSGRQFPNYSSELNVNALELEDSALYLCASSYGQGGTEAFFGQGTRLTVV.

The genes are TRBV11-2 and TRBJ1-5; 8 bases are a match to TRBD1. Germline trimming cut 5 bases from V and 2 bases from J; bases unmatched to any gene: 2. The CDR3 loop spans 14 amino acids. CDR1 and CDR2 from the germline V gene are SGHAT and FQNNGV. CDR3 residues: CASSPTGGNQPQHF. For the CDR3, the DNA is TGTGCCAGCAGCCCGACAGGGGGCAATCAGCCCCAGCATTTT.

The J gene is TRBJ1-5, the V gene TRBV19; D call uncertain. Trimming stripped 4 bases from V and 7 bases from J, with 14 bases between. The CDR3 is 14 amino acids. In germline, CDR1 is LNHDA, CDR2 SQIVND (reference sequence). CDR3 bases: TGTGCCAGTAGTACGATCCGGGGTCGGCAGCCCCAGCATTTT. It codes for CASSTIRGRQPQHF.

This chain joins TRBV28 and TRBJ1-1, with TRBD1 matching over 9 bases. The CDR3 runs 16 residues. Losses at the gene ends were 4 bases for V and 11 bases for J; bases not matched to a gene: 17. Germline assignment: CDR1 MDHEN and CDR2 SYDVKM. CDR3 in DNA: TGTGCCAGCAGTTCACCCCCCCCGGGACAGGGCAAGAATGCTTTCTTT. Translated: CASSSPPPGQGKNAFF.